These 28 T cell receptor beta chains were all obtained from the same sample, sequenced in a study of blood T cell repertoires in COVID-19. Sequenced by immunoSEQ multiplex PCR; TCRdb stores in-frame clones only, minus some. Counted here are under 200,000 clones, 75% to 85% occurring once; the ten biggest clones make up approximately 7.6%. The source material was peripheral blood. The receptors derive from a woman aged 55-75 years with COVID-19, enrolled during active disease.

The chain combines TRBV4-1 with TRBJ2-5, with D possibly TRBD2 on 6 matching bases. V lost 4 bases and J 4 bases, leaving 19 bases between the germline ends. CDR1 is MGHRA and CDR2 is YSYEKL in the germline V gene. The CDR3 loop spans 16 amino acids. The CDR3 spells CASSLAPAGSGETQYF. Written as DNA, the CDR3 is TGCGCCAGCAGCCTCGCCCCCGCGGGGAGCGGAGAGACCCAGTACTTC.

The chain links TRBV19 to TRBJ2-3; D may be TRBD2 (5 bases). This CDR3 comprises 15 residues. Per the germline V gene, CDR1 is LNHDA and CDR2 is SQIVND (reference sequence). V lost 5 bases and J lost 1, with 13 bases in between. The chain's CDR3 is CASSRIGGGTDTQYF. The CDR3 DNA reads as TGTGCCAGTAGTCGCATAGGAGGAGGCACAGATACGCAGTATTTT.

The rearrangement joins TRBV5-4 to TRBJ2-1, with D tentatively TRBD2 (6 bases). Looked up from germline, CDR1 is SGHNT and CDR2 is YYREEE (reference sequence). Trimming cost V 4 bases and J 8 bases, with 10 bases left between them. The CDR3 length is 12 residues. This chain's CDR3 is CASSRLVDEQFF. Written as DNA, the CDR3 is TGTGCCAGCAGCCGACTAGTGGATGAGCAGTTCTTC.

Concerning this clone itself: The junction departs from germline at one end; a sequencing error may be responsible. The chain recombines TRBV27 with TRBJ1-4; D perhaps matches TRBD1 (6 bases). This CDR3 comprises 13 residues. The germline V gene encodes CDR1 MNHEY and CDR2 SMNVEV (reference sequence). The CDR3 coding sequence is TGTGCCAGCAAGGGGGTAGCTAAGGAAAAACTGTTTTTT. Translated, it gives CASKGVAKEKLFF.

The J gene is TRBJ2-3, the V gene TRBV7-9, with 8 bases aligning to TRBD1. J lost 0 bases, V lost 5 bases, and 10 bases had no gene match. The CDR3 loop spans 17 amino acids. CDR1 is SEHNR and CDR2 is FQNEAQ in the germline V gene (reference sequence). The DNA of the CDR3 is TGTGCCAGCAGCCCCCGGACAGGGTGGACTAGCACAGATACGCAGTATTTT. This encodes CASSPRTGWTSTDTQYF.

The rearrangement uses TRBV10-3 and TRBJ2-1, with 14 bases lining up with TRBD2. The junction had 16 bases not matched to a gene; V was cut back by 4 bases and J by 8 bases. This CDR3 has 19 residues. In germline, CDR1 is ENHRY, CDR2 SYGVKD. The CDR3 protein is CAISGPGTSGSTRSDEQFF. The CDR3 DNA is TGTGCCATCAGTGGTCCAGGGACTAGCGGGAGTACAAGGTCGGATGAGCAGTTCTTC.

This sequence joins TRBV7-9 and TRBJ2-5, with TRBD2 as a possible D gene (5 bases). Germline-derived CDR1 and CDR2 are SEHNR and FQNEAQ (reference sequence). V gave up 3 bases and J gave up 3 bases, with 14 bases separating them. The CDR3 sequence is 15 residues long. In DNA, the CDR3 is TGTGCCAGCAGCTTGCGGACTTGGACCGAAGAGACCCAGTACTTC. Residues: CASSLRTWTEETQYF. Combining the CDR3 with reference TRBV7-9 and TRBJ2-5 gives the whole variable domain DTGVSQNPRHKITKRGQNVTFRCDPISEHNRLYWYRQTLGQGPEFLTYFQNEAQLEKSRLLSDRFSAERPKGSFSTLEIQRTEQGDSAMYLCASSLRTWTEETQYFGPGTRLLVL.

The CDR3 sequence is CASSASRQGMNTEAFF. The CDR3 region has the DNA TGTGCCAGCAGCGCGTCCAGACAGGGAATGAACACTGAAGCTTTCTTT. The chain is built from TRBV9 and TRBJ1-1; 7 bases fit TRBD1. The germline gives CDR1 SGDLS, CDR2 YYNGEE. This CDR3 comprises 16 residues. V dropped 3 bases and J dropped 0; count of bases not matched to a gene: 8. The whole variable domain, remainder taken from reference TRBV9 and TRBJ1-1, is DSGVTQTPKHLITATGQRVTLRCSPRSGDLSVYWYQQSLDQGLQFLIQYYNGEERAKGNILERFSAQQFPDLHSELNLSSLELGDSALYFCASSASRQGMNTEAFFGQGTRLTVV.

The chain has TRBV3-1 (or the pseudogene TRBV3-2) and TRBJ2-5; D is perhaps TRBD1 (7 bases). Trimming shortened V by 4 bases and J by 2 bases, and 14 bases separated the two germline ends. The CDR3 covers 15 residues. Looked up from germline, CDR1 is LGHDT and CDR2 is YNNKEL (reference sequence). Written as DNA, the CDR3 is TGTGCCAGCAGCCCATCAGGGGGGACGCAAGAGACCCAGTACTTC. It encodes CASSPSGGTQETQYF.

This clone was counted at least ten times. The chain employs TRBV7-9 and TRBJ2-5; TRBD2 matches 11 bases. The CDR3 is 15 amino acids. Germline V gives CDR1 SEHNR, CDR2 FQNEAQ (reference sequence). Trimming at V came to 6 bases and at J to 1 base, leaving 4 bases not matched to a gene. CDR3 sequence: CASRLTSGVQETQYF. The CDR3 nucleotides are TGTGCCAGCAGGTTGACTAGCGGGGTCCAAGAGACCCAGTACTTC.

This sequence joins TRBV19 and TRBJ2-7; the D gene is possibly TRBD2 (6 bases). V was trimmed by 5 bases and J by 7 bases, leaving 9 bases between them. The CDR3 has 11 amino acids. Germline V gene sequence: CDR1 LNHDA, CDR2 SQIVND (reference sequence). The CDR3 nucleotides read TGTGCCAGTAGTGAAGCGGGTGAGCAGTACGTC. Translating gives CASSEAGEQYV.

CDR3 region: CASSRLGATGELFF. CDR3 nucleotides: TGTGCCAGCAGCCGTCTAGGAGCCACCGGGGAGCTGTTTTTT. The gene calls are TRBV3-1 (or the pseudogene TRBV3-2) and TRBJ2-2; D gene uncertain. The CDR3 length is 14 residues. The V gene's germline CDR1 is LGHDT and CDR2 YNNKEL (reference sequence). V gave up 4 bases and J gave up 4 bases, with 10 bases separating them.

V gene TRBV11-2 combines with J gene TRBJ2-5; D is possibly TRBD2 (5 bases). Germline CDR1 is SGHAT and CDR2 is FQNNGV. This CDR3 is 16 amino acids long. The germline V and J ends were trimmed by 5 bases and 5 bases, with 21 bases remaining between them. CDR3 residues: CASSGTTIAQGETQYF. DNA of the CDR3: TGTGCCAGCAGCGGAACGACTATAGCTCAAGGGGAGACCCAGTACTTC.

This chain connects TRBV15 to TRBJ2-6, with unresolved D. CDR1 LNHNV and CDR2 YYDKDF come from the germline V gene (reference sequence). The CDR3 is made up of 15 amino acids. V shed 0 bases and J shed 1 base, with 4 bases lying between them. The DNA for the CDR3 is TGTGCCACCAGCAGAGACCGGTCTGGGGCCAACGTCCTGACTTTC. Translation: CATSRDRSGANVLTF.

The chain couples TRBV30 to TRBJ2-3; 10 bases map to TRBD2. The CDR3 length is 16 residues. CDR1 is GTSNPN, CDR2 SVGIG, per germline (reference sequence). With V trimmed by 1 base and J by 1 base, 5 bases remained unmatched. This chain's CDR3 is CAWSETGLAGTDTQYF. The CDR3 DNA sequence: TGTGCCTGGAGTGAAACCGGACTAGCGGGCACAGATACGCAGTATTTT.

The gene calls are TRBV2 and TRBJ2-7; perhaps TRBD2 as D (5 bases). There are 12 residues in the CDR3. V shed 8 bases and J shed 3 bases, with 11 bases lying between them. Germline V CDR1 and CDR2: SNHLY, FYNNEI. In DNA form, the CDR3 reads TGTGCCAGCTCGAGGGAAAGCTACGAGCAGTACTTC. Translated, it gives CASSRESYEQYF.

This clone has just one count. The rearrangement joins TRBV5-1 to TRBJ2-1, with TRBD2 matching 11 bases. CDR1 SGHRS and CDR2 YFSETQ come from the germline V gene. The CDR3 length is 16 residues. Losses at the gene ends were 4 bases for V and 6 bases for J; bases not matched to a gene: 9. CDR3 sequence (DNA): TGCGCCAGCAGCCGGAGGGGGCTAGCGGGGGGCAATGAGCAGTTCTTC. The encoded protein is CASSRRGLAGGNEQFF.

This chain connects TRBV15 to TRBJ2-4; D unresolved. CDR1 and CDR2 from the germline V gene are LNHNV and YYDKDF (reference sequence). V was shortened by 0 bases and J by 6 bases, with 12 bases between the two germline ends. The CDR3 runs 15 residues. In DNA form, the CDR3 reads TGTGCCACCAGCAGAGATCTGGCAGAGGTAAACATTCAGTACTTC. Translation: CATSRDLAEVNIQYF.

The CDR3 is CASRNLGAPLHF. The CDR3 region has the DNA TGTGCCAGCAGGAACTTGGGAGCCCCCCTCCACTTT. J is TRBJ1-6 and V is TRBV28, with unresolved D. CDR3 length: 12 residues. V lost 6 bases to trimming and J lost 13 bases, with 13 bases between them. The germline gives CDR1 MDHEN, CDR2 SYDVKM.

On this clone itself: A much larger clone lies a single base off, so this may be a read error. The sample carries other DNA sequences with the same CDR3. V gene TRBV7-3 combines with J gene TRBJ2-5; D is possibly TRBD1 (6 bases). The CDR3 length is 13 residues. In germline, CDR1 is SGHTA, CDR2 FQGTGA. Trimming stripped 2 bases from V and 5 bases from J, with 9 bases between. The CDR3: CASSLGQGETQYF. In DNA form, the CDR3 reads TGTGCCAGCAGCTTAGGGCAGGGGGAGACCCAGTACTTC.

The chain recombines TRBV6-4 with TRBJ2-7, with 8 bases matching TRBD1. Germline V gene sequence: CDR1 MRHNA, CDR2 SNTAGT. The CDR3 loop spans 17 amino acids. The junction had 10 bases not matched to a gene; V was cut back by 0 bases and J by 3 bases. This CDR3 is CASSDSETGASRYEQYF. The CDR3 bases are TGTGCCAGCAGTGACTCGGAGACAGGGGCCAGCCGCTACGAGCAGTACTTC.

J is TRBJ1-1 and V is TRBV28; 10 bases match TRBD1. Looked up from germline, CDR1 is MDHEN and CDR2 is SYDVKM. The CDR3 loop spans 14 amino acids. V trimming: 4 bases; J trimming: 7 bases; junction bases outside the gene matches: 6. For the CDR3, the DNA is TGTGCCAGCAGTTCGGACAGGGGGGCCTTTGAAGCTTTCTTT. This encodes CASSSDRGAFEAFF.

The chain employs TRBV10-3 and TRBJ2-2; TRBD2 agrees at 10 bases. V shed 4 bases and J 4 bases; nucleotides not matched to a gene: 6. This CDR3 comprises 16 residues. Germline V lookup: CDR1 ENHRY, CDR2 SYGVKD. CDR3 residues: CAISVGSGGSTGELFF. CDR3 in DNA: TGTGCCATCAGTGTAGGTAGCGGGGGGAGCACCGGGGAGCTGTTTTTT.

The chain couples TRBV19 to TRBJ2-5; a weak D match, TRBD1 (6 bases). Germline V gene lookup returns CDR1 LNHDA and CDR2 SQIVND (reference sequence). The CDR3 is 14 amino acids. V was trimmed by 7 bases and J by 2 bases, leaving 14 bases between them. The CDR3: CASKKNGQQETQYF. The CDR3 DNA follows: TGTGCCAGTAAAAAGAACGGACAGCAAGAGACCCAGTACTTC.

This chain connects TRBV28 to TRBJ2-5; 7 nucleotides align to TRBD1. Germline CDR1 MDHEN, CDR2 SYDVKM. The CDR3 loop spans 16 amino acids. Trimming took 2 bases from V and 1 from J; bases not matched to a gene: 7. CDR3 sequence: CASSLVVAGGQETQYF. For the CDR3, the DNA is TGTGCCAGCAGTTTAGTGGTAGCAGGGGGCCAAGAGACCCAGTACTTC.

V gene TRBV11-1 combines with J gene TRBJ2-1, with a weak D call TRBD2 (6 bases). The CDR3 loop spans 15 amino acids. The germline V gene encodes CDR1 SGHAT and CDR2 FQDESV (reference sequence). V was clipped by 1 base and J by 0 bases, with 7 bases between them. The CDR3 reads CASSLGRGSYNEQFF. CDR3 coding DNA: TGTGCCAGCAGCTTAGGGAGGGGCTCCTACAATGAGCAGTTCTTC.

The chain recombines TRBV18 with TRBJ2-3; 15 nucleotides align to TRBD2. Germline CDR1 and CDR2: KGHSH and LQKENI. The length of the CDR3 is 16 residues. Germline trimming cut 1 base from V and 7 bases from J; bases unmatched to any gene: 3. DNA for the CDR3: TGTGCCAGCTCACCACGGACTAGCGGGGGGGCATATACGCAGTATTTT. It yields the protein CASSPRTSGGAYTQYF.

The CDR3 here is CASSQGGDNQPQHF. CDR3 DNA: TGTGCCAGCAGCCAAGGGGGGGACAATCAGCCCCAGCATTTT. The rearrangement links TRBV4-2 to TRBJ1-5, with D tentatively TRBD1 (5 bases). Germline V gives CDR1 LGHNA, CDR2 YNFKEQ. This CDR3 spans 14 amino acids. The V gene lost 1 base and the J gene lost 3 bases, with 7 bases spanning the gap.